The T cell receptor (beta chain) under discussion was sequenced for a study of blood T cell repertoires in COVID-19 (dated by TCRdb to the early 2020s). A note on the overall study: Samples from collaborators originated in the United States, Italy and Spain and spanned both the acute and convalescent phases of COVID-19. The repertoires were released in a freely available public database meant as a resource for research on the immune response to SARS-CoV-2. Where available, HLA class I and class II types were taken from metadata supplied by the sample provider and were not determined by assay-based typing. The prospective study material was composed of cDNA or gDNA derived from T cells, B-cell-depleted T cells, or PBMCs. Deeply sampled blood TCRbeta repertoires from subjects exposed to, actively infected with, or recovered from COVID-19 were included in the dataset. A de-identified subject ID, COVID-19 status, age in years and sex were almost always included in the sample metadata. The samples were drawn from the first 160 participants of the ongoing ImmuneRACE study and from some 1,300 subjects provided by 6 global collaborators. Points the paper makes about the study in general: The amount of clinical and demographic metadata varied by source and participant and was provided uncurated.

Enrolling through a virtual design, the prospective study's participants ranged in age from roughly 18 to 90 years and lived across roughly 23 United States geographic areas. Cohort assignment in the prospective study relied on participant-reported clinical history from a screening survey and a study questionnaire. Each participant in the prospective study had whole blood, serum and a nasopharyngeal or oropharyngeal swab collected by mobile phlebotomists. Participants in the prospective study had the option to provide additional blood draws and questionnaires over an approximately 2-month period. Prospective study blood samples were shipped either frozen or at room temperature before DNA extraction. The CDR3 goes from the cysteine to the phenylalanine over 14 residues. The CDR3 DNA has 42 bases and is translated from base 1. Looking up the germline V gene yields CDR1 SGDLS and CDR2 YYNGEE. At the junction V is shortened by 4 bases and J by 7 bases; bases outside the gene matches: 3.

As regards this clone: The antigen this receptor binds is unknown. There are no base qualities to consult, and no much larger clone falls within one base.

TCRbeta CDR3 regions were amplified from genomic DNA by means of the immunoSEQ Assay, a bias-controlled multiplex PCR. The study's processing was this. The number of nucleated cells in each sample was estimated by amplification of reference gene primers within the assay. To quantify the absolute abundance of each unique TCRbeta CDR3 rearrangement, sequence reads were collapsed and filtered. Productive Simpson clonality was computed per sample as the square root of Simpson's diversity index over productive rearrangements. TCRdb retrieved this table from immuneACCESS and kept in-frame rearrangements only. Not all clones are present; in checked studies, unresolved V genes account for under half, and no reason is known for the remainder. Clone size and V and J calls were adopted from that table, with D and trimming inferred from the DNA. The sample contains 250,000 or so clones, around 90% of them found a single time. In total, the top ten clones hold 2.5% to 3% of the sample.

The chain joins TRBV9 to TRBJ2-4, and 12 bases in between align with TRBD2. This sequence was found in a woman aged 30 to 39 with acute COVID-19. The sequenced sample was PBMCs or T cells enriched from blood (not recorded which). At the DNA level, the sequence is TGTGCCAGCAGCCCCGGGACTAGCGGGAACATTCAGTACTTC. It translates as CASSPGTSGNIQYF.